What follows is one TCR beta chain and its context. The antigen is undetermined. Method: immunoSEQ multiplex PCR; TCRdb's copy keeps in-frame clones and lacks some. The sample holds about 38,000 clones, around 82% seen once. These data are taken from a study of a mutant IDH1 vaccine in newly diagnosed glioma. Overall study: Patients arrived already treated with radiotherapy, temozolomide, or both, most having had both.

Time point of the sample: week 5, during vaccination. Doses comprised 300 ug of mutant IDH1 20-mer peptide each, plus topical imiquimod. Newly diagnosed WHO grade 3 or 4 IDH1-mutant, ATRX-lost astrocytomas were identified in the donors. The CDR3 is 15 amino acids. J was trimmed by 7 bases and V by 4 bases; bases with no gene match: 8. Germline V CDR1 and CDR2: ENHRY, SYGVKD. Source: PBMCs, taken from a glioma patient whose treatment included an IDH1 peptide vaccine. The J gene is TRBJ1-2, the V gene TRBV10-3, with 11 bases that match TRBD1. The sequence came from a middle-aged man with glioma. The CDR3, as DNA: TGTGCCATCAGTGTTCTAGGACAGGGGGCTGGTGGCTACACCTTC. Translation gives CAISVLGQGAGGYTF.